These 23 T cell receptor beta chains were sequenced from one sample in a study of T cells after yellow fever vaccination. TCRdb processed the 5' RACE reads anew with MiXCR; each CDR3 protein has one entry. The data contain roughly 520,000 distinct CDR3 sequences, less than 25% of them singletons. This sample comprised PBMCs, obtained roughly 20 days after the first yellow fever vaccination. The receptors derive from a man younger than 30 who received the YFV17D yellow fever vaccine.

V usage is TRBV18 and J usage is TRBJ2-3, with 8 bases matching TRBD2. Germline assignment: CDR1 KGHSH and CDR2 LQKENI. Trimming removed 3 bases from V and 4 bases from J; junction bases left unmatched: 3. There are 14 residues in the CDR3. CDR3 bases: TGTGCCAGCTCACCCGCGGGGGGCGCAGATACGCAGTATTTT. Encoded protein: CASSPAGGADTQYF. The variable domain in full, with the rest retrieved from reference TRBV18 and TRBJ2-3, is NAGVMQNPRHLVRRRGQEARLRCSPMKGHSHVYWYRQLPEEGLKFMVYLQKENIIDESGMPKERFSAEFPKEGPSILRIQQVVRGDSAAYFCASSPAGGADTQYFGPGTRLTVL.

This clonotype showed up many times. J is TRBJ2-1 and V is TRBV5-1, with 9 positions matching TRBD1. There are 15 residues in the CDR3. J was trimmed by 8 bases and V by 4 bases; bases with no gene match: 10. Per the germline V gene, CDR1 is SGHRS and CDR2 is YFSETQ. CDR3 sequence: CASSAPGTGNDEQFF. The CDR3 DNA follows: TGCGCCAGCAGCGCGCCCGGGACAGGGAACGATGAGCAGTTCTTC.

The V and J genes are TRBV7-3 and TRBJ1-4, with D uncertain. The CDR3 extends over 16 amino acids. Trimming pared 6 bases from V and 4 bases from J, leaving 18 bases between. Germline V lookup: CDR1 SGHTA, CDR2 FQGTGA. This chain's CDR3 is CASRSAARFGNEKLFF. CDR3 DNA: TGTGCCAGCAGATCCGCGGCCAGGTTCGGTAATGAAAAACTGTTTTTT.

This clonotype was counted at least ten times. This chain connects TRBV10-3 to TRBJ1-5; 8 positions agree with TRBD1. Trimming at V came to 10 bases and at J to 6 bases, leaving 11 bases not matched to a gene. The CDR3 is 14 amino acids. Per the germline V gene, CDR1 is ENHRY and CDR2 is SYGVKD. The CDR3 is CASAGTGSPQPQHF. CDR3 in DNA: TGTGCCAGCGCCGGGACAGGCTCACCTCAGCCCCAGCATTTT.

This clonotype occurred a few times. The J gene is TRBJ1-6, the V gene TRBV12-3 or TRBV12-4; D is uncertain. The CDR3 contains 12 residues. The V end lost 5 bases, the J end lost 10 bases, and 9 bases lay between the germline ends. The CDR3: CASSPFGSPLHF. The CDR3 region has the DNA TGTGCCAGCAGTCCGTTCGGATCACCCCTCCACTTT.

This clonotype appeared a few times. The rearrangement uses TRBV5-1 and TRBJ2-2, with 8 nucleotides matching TRBD1. Germline loops: CDR1 SGHRS, CDR2 YFSETQ. The CDR3 consists of 15 residues. With 7 bases clipped from V and 0 bases from J, the junction kept 5 bases outside the gene matches. The CDR3 DNA sequence: TGCGCCAGCGGAGAGACAGGGGCGAACACCGGGGAGCTGTTTTTT. Translating it yields CASGETGANTGELFF.

Only a few counts were recorded for this clonotype. The rearrangement uses TRBV14 and TRBJ2-5; D possibly corresponds to TRBD1 (5 bases). CDR3 length: 14 residues. Trimming left V 1 base short and J 4 bases short, with 10 bases between. Germline CDR1 reads SGHDN; CDR2 reads FVKESK. The CDR3 loop is CASSQVQARETQYF. The CDR3 nucleotides read TGTGCCAGCAGCCAAGTACAGGCTCGAGAGACCCAGTACTTC.

There are a few counts of this clonotype. CDR3 nucleotides: TGTGCCAGCAGTGACGGATCTGGGGCCAACGTCCTGACTTTC. It codes for CASSDGSGANVLTF. V is TRBV6-4 and J is TRBJ2-6; D is uncertain. The CDR3 is 14 amino acids. The germline V gene encodes CDR1 MRHNA and CDR2 SNTAGT. Trimming pared 2 bases from V and 1 base from J, leaving 3 bases between.

This clonotype was seen more than once but under ten times. This rearrangement joins TRBV5-1 to TRBJ2-3, with 12 bases that match TRBD2. The germline CDR1 and CDR2 sequences are SGHRS and YFSETQ. J was trimmed by 2 bases and V by 3 bases; bases with no gene match: 4. The CDR3 length is 16 residues. The CDR3 bases are TGCGCCAGCAGCTCTGGACTAGCGGGGTACACAGATACGCAGTATTTT. This codes for CASSSGLAGYTDTQYF.

This clonotype was found a few times. CDR3 nucleotides: TGTGCCAGCAGGCTAGCGGGGGATCCAGGCCTCGAGCAGTACTTC. Translated: CASRLAGDPGLEQYF. The chain links TRBV6-2 or TRBV6-3 to TRBJ2-7, with 10 bases aligning to TRBD2. CDR1 and CDR2 from the germline V gene are MNHEY and SVGEGT. V gave up 6 bases and J gave up 6 bases; unmatched junction bases: 11. The CDR3 extends over 15 amino acids.

This rearrangement joins TRBV27 to TRBJ2-1; maybe TRBD1 (6 bases). The CDR3 sequence is 13 residues long. V was pared by 7 bases and J by 6 bases, with 13 bases between. The V gene's germline CDR1 is MNHEY and CDR2 SMNVEV (reference sequence). Here the CDR3 reads CASTSGVFNEQFF. CDR3 DNA sequence: TGTGCCAGCACGTCAGGGGTTTTCAATGAGCAGTTCTTC.

V gene TRBV5-4 combines with J gene TRBJ2-1; maybe TRBD1 (5 bases). The V gene lost 3 bases and the J gene lost 5 bases, with 9 bases spanning the gap. CDR3 length: 13 amino acids. Germline CDR1 SGHNT, CDR2 YYREEE (reference sequence). CDR3 nucleotides: TGTGCCAGCAGCTGGGGCAGGGACAATGAGCAGTTCTTC. Residues: CASSWGRDNEQFF.

J is TRBJ1-5 and V is TRBV12-3 or TRBV12-4; 7 positions match TRBD1. The length of the CDR3 is 14 residues. The ends lost 5 bases at V and 6 bases at J; junction bases unmatched: 7. This CDR3 is CASSAGQIVQPQHF. The CDR3 coding sequence is TGTGCCAGCAGTGCGGGACAGATCGTTCAGCCCCAGCATTTT.

This sequence joins TRBV20-1 and TRBJ2-1; 9 bases align to TRBD2. Germline lookup yields CDR1 DFQATT and CDR2 SNEGSKA (reference sequence). V shed 7 bases and J 1 base; nucleotides not matched to a gene: 8. The CDR3 covers 15 residues. The CDR3 region is CSVDPAGGSYNEQFF. Written as DNA, the CDR3 is TGCAGTGTGGATCCAGCGGGGGGTTCCTACAATGAGCAGTTCTTC.

This clonotype showed up just a few times. The chain has TRBV6-5 and TRBJ1-2; no firm D call. The CDR3 is 14 residues long. V was cut by 2 bases and J by 2 bases, with 9 bases left in between. Germline-derived CDR1 and CDR2 are MNHEY and SVGAGI. CDR3 sequence (DNA): TGTGCCAGCAGTTACGGTGGCCTGAACTATGGCTACACCTTC. This translates into CASSYGGLNYGYTF.

In this sample, this clonotype turned up a few times. This sequence joins TRBV30 and TRBJ1-5; D not resolved. The V end lost 0 bases, the J end lost 7 bases, and 13 bases lay between the germline ends. The CDR3 length is 14 residues. Germline V gene data show CDR1 as GTSNPN and CDR2 as SVGIG (reference sequence). The CDR3 here is CAWSVIGVLQPQHF. The CDR3 DNA follows: TGTGCCTGGAGTGTAATTGGGGTGTTGCAGCCCCAGCATTTT.

This clonotype turned up a few times. This sequence joins TRBV10-1 and TRBJ2-2; tentatively, D is TRBD2 (6 bases). There are 14 residues in the CDR3. Trimming shortened V by 6 bases and J by 7 bases, and 15 bases separated the two germline ends. Per the germline V gene, CDR1 is WNHNN and CDR2 is SYGVQD (reference sequence). The CDR3 here is CASSRAGKGGELFF. The CDR3 DNA is TGCGCCAGCAGCCGGGCGGGGAAGGGCGGGGAGCTGTTTTTT.

This clonotype came up a few times. This chain joins TRBV28 and TRBJ2-3, with a tentative D call TRBD2 (5 bases). Trimming took 5 bases from V and 4 from J, leaving 10 bases between them. The V gene's germline CDR1 is MDHEN and CDR2 SYDVKM. This CDR3 is 13 amino acids long. CDR3 loop: CASSEEVADTQYF. DNA of the CDR3: TGTGCCAGCAGTGAGGAGGTTGCAGATACGCAGTATTTT.

This clonotype was found a few times. This sequence joins TRBV20-1 and TRBJ1-1; a possible D gene is TRBD1 (5 bases). Trimming took 0 bases from V and 11 from J, leaving 34 bases between them. Germline loops: CDR1 DFQATT, CDR2 SNEGSKA (reference sequence). The CDR3 runs 19 residues. The CDR3 DNA reads TGCAGTGCTAGAGAGACCCCACCATTCGGAGGGGCCCGATCAGCGGTCGCTTTCTTT. Amino acids: CSARETPPFGGARSAVAFF.

The V call is TRBV5-4, the J call TRBJ1-3, with TRBD1 as a possible D gene (5 bases). The CDR3 extends over 13 amino acids. Germline lookup yields CDR1 SGHNT and CDR2 YYREEE (reference sequence). V gave up 4 bases and J gave up 2 bases, with 7 bases separating them. The CDR3 spells CASSRRAGNTIYF. CDR3 nucleotide sequence: TGTGCCAGCAGCCGCAGGGCTGGAAACACCATATATTTT.

The chain joins TRBV5-4 to TRBJ1-2, with D maybe TRBD1 (5 bases). CDR3 length: 15 amino acids. Trimming removed 1 base at V and 0 bases at J, with 10 bases between. Germline V gene sequence: CDR1 SGHNT, CDR2 YYREEE (reference sequence). The CDR3 loop is CASSLRQSTNYGYTF. CDR3 sequence (DNA): TGTGCCAGCAGCTTGAGACAGTCGACTAACTATGGCTACACCTTC.

The gene calls are TRBV20-1 and TRBJ2-1; perhaps TRBD2 as D (6 bases). The CDR3 runs 15 residues. Germline V gives CDR1 DFQATT, CDR2 SNEGSKA (reference sequence). V lost 3 bases and J 5 bases, leaving 17 bases between the germline ends. As DNA, the CDR3 is TGCAGTGCTAGGGAGGGGTATAGGCTGCACAATGAGCAGTTCTTC. Its translation: CSAREGYRLHNEQFF.

This clonotype was seen a handful of times. The rearrangement links TRBV5-1 to TRBJ2-3; a weak D match, TRBD1 (5 bases). The V gene lost 0 bases and the J gene lost 6 bases, with 11 bases spanning the gap. This CDR3 is built from 14 residues. In germline, CDR1 is SGHRS, CDR2 YFSETQ. The CDR3 region is CASSLGRAKDTQYF. In nucleotides, the CDR3 is TGCGCCAGCAGCTTGGGCAGGGCCAAGGATACGCAGTATTTT.